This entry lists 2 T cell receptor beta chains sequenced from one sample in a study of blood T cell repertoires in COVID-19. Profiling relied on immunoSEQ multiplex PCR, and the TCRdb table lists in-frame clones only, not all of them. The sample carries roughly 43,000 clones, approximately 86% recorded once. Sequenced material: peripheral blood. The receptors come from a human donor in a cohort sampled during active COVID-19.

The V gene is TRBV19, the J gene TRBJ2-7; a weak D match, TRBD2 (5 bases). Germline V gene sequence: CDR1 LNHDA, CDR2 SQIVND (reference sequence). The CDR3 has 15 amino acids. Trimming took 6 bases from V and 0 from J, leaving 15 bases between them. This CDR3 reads CASRDQAANSYEQYF. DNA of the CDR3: TGTGCCAGTAGGGACCAAGCGGCGAACTCCTACGAGCAGTACTTC.

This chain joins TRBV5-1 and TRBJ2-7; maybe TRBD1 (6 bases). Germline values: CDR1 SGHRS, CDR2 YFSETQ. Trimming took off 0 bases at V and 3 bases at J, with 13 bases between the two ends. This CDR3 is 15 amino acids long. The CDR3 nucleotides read TGCGCCAGCAGCTTGGACGGGACACCACTCTACGAGCAGTACTTC. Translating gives CASSLDGTPLYEQYF. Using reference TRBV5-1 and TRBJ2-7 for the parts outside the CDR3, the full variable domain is KAGVTQTPRYLIKTRGQQVTLSCSPISGHRSVSWYQQTPGQGLQFLFEYFSETQRNKGNFPGRFSGRQFSNSRSEMNVSTLELGDSALYLCASSLDGTPLYEQYFGPGTRLTVT.